Sequencing of this T cell receptor beta chain was carried out in a study of HIV-infected patients and healthy controls. Whole blood was used without fractionation, so all unsorted peripheral T cells were included. Reverse transcription used around 480 ng RNA and constant-region primers for alpha and beta. Separate chain-specific third strand synthesis with multiplexing indices produced the alpha and beta libraries. A single record per CDR3 protein comes from TCRdb applying MiXCR to the 5' RACE reads. The table includes about 5,000 distinct CDR3 sequences, around 8.8% detected once. The sample here was blood, taken before antiretroviral therapy. The receptor was derived from an adult with HIV infection.

The CDR3 DNA sequence: TGTGCCAGTAGTATATCTCCCCCAGGAGGCGAGCAGTACTTC. It encodes CASSISPPGGEQYF. V gene TRBV19 combines with J gene TRBJ2-7; a possible D gene is TRBD2 (5 bases). The CDR3 covers 14 residues. The germline V and J ends were trimmed by 2 bases and 6 bases, with 14 bases remaining between them. Looked up from germline, CDR1 is LNHDA and CDR2 is SQIVND (reference sequence).